This entry lists 25 T cell receptor beta chains sequenced from one sample in a study of shared clonotypes between healthy human individuals. Profiled with immunoSEQ multiplex PCR; TCRdb holds only in-frame clones, not every one. The sample lists roughly 1 million clones, more than 60% seen once, with approximately 1.5% in the top ten. Sequenced material: memory CD4+ T cells sorted from blood. The subset: CD45RA-negative fraction. All receptors derive from a man in his late teens or twenties in good health.

The chain has TRBV27 and TRBJ2-7, with D perhaps matching TRBD1 (6 bases). This CDR3 has 17 amino acids. Trimming removed 0 bases at V and 0 bases at J, with 15 bases between. Germline lookup yields CDR1 MNHEY and CDR2 SMNVEV (reference sequence). CDR3 DNA sequence: TGTGCCAGCAGTTTATCCCCCAAGGGGGACGCCTCCTACGAGCAGTACTTC. It translates to CASSLSPKGDASYEQYF.

Regarding this clone: Distinct nucleotide sequences in the sample also encode this CDR3. The chain carries TRBV27 and TRBJ2-1; D is perhaps TRBD1 (6 bases). Germline lookup yields CDR1 MNHEY and CDR2 SMNVEV (reference sequence). The V end lost 2 bases, the J end lost 2 bases, and 10 bases lay between the germline ends. This CDR3 contains 15 residues. The DNA of the CDR3 is TGTGCCAGCAGTTTAGGGTGGGACACCTACAATGAGCAGTTCTTC. Its protein product is CASSLGWDTYNEQFF.

The chain uses TRBV19 and TRBJ2-7, with TRBD1 matching over 7 bases. Germline V gene data show CDR1 as LNHDA and CDR2 as SQIVND (reference sequence). V was pared by 4 bases and J by 6 bases, with 9 bases of the junction left unmatched. The length of the CDR3 is 14 residues. CDR3 loop: CASSKRQGAGEQYF. The CDR3 DNA is TGTGCCAGTAGTAAAAGACAGGGTGCAGGCGAGCAGTACTTC. The whole variable domain, remainder taken from reference TRBV19 and TRBJ2-7, is DGGITQSPKYLFRKEGQNVTLSCEQNLNHDAMYWYRQDPGQGLRLIYYSQIVNDFQKGDIAEGYSVSREKKESFPLTVTSAQKNPTAFYLCASSKRQGAGEQYFGPGTRLTVT.

V and J are TRBV6-5 and TRBJ2-7, with 9 positions matching TRBD1. The germline CDR1 and CDR2 sequences are MNHEY and SVGAGI. This CDR3 has 15 residues. Trimming took 2 bases from V and 4 from J; bases not matched to a gene: 6. This CDR3 reads CASSYGGQGLYEQYF. The CDR3 coding sequence is TGTGCCAGCAGTTACGGGGGACAGGGCTTATACGAGCAGTACTTC.

Notes on this clone: One junction end disagrees with the germline gene, perhaps due to a read error. The chain uses TRBV7-2 and TRBJ2-5; 9 nucleotides line up with TRBD2. This CDR3 region has 12 residues. Germline loops: CDR1 SGHTA, CDR2 FQGNSA. CDR3: CASSPLRTSVDF. As DNA, the CDR3 is TGTGCCAGCAGCCCGCTTAGGACTAGCGTTGACTTC. The full variable domain, rest sourced from reference TRBV7-2 and TRBJ2-5, is GAGVSQSPSNKVTEKGKDVELRCDPISGHTALYWYRQSLGQGLEFLIYFQGNSAPDKSGLPSDRFSAERTGGSVSTLTIQRTQQEDSAVYLCASSPLRTSVDFGPGTRLLVL.

For the CDR3, the DNA is TGTGCCAGCAGCTCGGCTAGCGGAACCTACAATGAGCAGTTCTTC. It yields the protein CASSSASGTYNEQFF. The chain joins TRBV7-2 to TRBJ2-1; 7 bases fit TRBD2. Germline loops: CDR1 SGHTA, CDR2 FQGNSA. Unmatched junction bases numbered 5, after V lost 4 bases and J lost 2 bases. CDR3 length: 15 residues. The variable domain in full, with the rest retrieved from reference TRBV7-2 and TRBJ2-1, is GAGVSQSPSNKVTEKGKDVELRCDPISGHTALYWYRQSLGQGLEFLIYFQGNSAPDKSGLPSDRFSAERTGGSVSTLTIQRTQQEDSAVYLCASSSASGTYNEQFFGPGTRLTVL.

The V and J genes are TRBV6-1 and TRBJ1-1; D is unresolved. Trimming pared 1 base from V and 5 bases from J, leaving 8 bases between. Germline CDR1 is MNHNS and CDR2 is SASEGT. The CDR3 covers 13 residues. The CDR3, as DNA: TGTGCCAGCAGTGAAGAATTCCATACTGAAGCTTTCTTT. As protein: CASSEEFHTEAFF.

As concerns this clone: This likely reflects a read error, since a far larger clone is one base away. V is TRBV6-6 and J is TRBJ2-7; D call uncertain. V lost 4 bases to trimming and J lost 3 bases, with 4 bases between them. The CDR3 sequence is 11 residues long. CDR1 and CDR2 from the germline V gene are MNHNY and SVGAGI (reference sequence). The CDR3 protein is CASSSRYEQYF. The CDR3 bases are TGTGCCAGCAGTTCCCGCTACGAGCAGTACTTC.

The chain employs TRBV10-3 and TRBJ2-3, with 8 bases matching TRBD2. The V and J ends lost 6 bases and 0 bases, in that order; junction bases with no gene match: 8. CDR3 size: 16 residues. Germline CDR1 is ENHRY and CDR2 is SYGVKD. CDR3 residues: CAIRAGGGYSTDTQYF. For the CDR3, the DNA is TGTGCCATCAGGGCCGGGGGGGGATATAGCACAGATACGCAGTATTTT.

V is TRBV7-9 and J is TRBJ1-6; D remains unclear. Trimming shortened V by 0 bases and J by 3 bases, and 9 bases separated the two germline ends. Looked up from germline, CDR1 is SEHNR and CDR2 is FQNEAQ (reference sequence). The CDR3 extends over 16 amino acids. For the CDR3, the DNA is TGTGCCAGCAGCTTAGCACAAGGGAACTATAATTCACCCCTCCACTTT. Protein sequence: CASSLAQGNYNSPLHF.

The chain combines TRBV20-1 with TRBJ1-1; no reliable D call. Trimming removed 3 bases from V and 11 bases from J, with 13 bases in between. Germline V gives CDR1 DFQATT, CDR2 SNEGSKA (reference sequence). The CDR3 has 11 amino acids. CDR3 sequence reads: CSASDPPGAFF. CDR3 bases: TGCAGTGCTAGTGACCCGCCGGGGGCTTTCTTT.

The chain joins TRBV7-2 to TRBJ2-7; 9 bases map to TRBD2. V lost 2 bases and J lost 3; bases outside the gene matches: 8. Germline V gene data show CDR1 as SGHTA and CDR2 as FQGNSA. CDR3 length: 16 amino acids. CDR3 DNA sequence: TGTGCCAGCAGCTTAACGAGGGCTAGCGGGATCTACGAGCAGTACTTC. It specifies CASSLTRASGIYEQYF.

The V and J genes are TRBV4-2 and TRBJ2-3; D gene unclear. Germline loops: CDR1 LGHNA, CDR2 YNFKEQ. This CDR3 spans 15 amino acids. The V end lost 0 bases, the J end lost 3 bases, and 10 bases lay between the germline ends. CDR3 sequence (DNA): TGTGCCAGCAGCCAAGAACAGCGTGCTACAGATACGCAGTATTTT. The encoded protein is CASSQEQRATDTQYF.

This chain uses TRBV6-1 with TRBJ1-6; no clear D. V was cut by 2 bases and J by 9 bases, with 8 bases left in between. CDR3 length: 13 amino acids. Germline V gives CDR1 MNHNS, CDR2 SASEGT. The CDR3: CASSEYGGSPLHF. As DNA, the CDR3 is TGTGCCAGCAGTGAATACGGTGGTTCACCCCTCCACTTT.

The V and J genes are TRBV19 and TRBJ1-4; no clear D. Germline values: CDR1 LNHDA, CDR2 SQIVND (reference sequence). CDR3 length: 13 amino acids. V was shortened by 2 bases and J by 8 bases, with 9 bases between the two germline ends. The CDR3 is CASSINIAEKLFF. The CDR3 bases are TGTGCCAGTAGTATAAATATTGCAGAAAAACTGTTTTTT.

V usage is TRBV29-1 and J usage is TRBJ2-7; 11 bases match TRBD1. The CDR3 is made up of 15 amino acids. Germline CDR1 reads SQVTM; CDR2 reads ANQGSEA. Germline trimming cut 6 bases from V and 3 bases from J; bases unmatched to any gene: 10. The CDR3 loop is CSVRQGTGGSYEQYF. CDR3 sequence (DNA): TGCAGCGTACGACAAGGGACAGGGGGGAGCTACGAGCAGTACTTC.

This CDR3 reads CASSLVPEGADTQYF. The CDR3 DNA is TGTGCCAGCAGCTTAGTTCCGGAGGGGGCAGATACGCAGTATTTT. The chain uses TRBV11-2 and TRBJ2-3; D is perhaps TRBD1 or TRBD2 (6 bases each). Germline CDR1 SGHAT, CDR2 FQNNGV. The CDR3 contains 15 residues. Trimming cost V 1 base and J 4 bases, with 12 bases left between them.

The V and J genes are TRBV5-1 and TRBJ1-3; 11 nucleotides agree with TRBD1. With 3 bases clipped from V and 7 bases from J, the junction kept 6 bases outside the gene matches. Germline CDR1 is SGHRS and CDR2 is YFSETQ. CDR3 length: 15 residues. The CDR3 DNA follows: TGCGCCAGCAGCTCCGGGACAGGGGGGCCTAACACCATATATTTT. Translating it yields CASSSGTGGPNTIYF.

Concerning this clone: A far bigger clonotype differs at one base, so this is likely a read error. Other DNA sequences of this sample code for an identical CDR3. The V gene is TRBV6-5, the J gene TRBJ2-7; maybe TRBD1 (6 bases). This CDR3 is 15 amino acids long. Germline lookup yields CDR1 MNHEY and CDR2 SVGAGI. The CDR3, as DNA: TGTGCTAGCAGTAAACAAAGGTGGGGGCCTTACGAGCAGTACTTC. The encoded protein is CASSKQRWGPYEQYF.

The chain carries TRBV5-8 and TRBJ1-5; a possible D gene is TRBD1 (6 bases). Deletions cut 6 bases from V and 3 bases from J, with 16 bases between. Germline V gene data show CDR1 as SGHTS and CDR2 as YDEGEE. The CDR3 extends over 15 amino acids. The CDR3: CASTMAGASNQPQHF. The CDR3 region has the DNA TGTGCCAGCACCATGGCGGGGGCCTCCAATCAGCCCCAGCATTTT.

The chain joins TRBV10-3 to TRBJ1-2; D ambiguous. The V gene's germline CDR1 is ENHRY and CDR2 SYGVKD. V lost 6 bases, J lost 2 bases, and 19 bases lay in between. The CDR3 contains 16 residues. The CDR3 is CAIRSPGRELNYGYTF. In DNA, the CDR3 is TGTGCCATCAGGTCCCCGGGGAGGGAATTGAACTATGGCTACACCTTC.

The chain joins TRBV7-8 to TRBJ1-5; D is undetermined. The CDR3 sequence is 15 residues long. Trimming pared 0 bases from V and 8 bases from J, leaving 14 bases between. Germline values: CDR1 SGHVS, CDR2 FQNEAQ. CDR3 amino acids: CASSLATQVGEPQHF. CDR3 coding DNA: TGTGCCAGCAGCTTAGCGACCCAGGTTGGGGAGCCCCAGCATTTT.

This chain uses TRBV28 with TRBJ1-5; TRBD1 matches at 7 bases. The V and J ends lost 2 bases and 3 bases, in that order; junction bases with no gene match: 4. Germline V gene data show CDR1 as MDHEN and CDR2 as SYDVKM. There are 15 residues in the CDR3. The CDR3 coding sequence is TGTGCCAGCAGTTTACAACAGGGGTACAATCAGCCCCAGCATTTT. This encodes CASSLQQGYNQPQHF.

The gene calls are TRBV5-1 and TRBJ2-7, with D unresolved. CDR1 and CDR2 (germline): SGHRS, YFSETQ. The CDR3 covers 12 residues. V lost 6 bases, J lost 6 bases, and 13 bases lay in between. The CDR3 nucleotides are TGCGCCAGCACCCCACAACCTCCCGAGCAGTACTTC. The encoded protein is CASTPQPPEQYF.

The gene calls are TRBV10-3 and TRBJ2-3; no clear D gene. CDR1 is ENHRY, CDR2 SYGVKD, per germline. V was clipped by 3 bases and J by 1 base, with 17 bases between them. This CDR3 is 17 amino acids long. As DNA, the CDR3 is TGTGCCATCAGTGACCCGATAGCAGCCCGCGGCACAGATACGCAGTATTTT. Protein sequence: CAISDPIAARGTDTQYF.